The present T cell receptor beta chain was sequenced within a study of Siglec-9 on CD8 T cells in melanoma. Produced via immunoSEQ multiplex PCR; TCRdb's table is partial and in-frame only. This table has around 39,000 clones, roughly four fifths appearing once. Between the trimmed V and J ends, which lost 5 bases and 6 bases, there was a span of 8 bases. The V gene's germline CDR1 is SEHNR and CDR2 FQNEAQ (reference sequence). This CDR3 spans 12 amino acids. Sequenced input: Siglec-9- CD8+ T cells sorted from blood. This clonotype was sampled from a human donor in good health. The rearrangement links TRBV7-9 to TRBJ2-1; D is possibly TRBD1 (6 bases). CDR3 protein: CASSVDSNEQFF. The CDR3 DNA reads as TGTGCCAGCAGCGTGGACAGCAATGAGCAGTTCTTC.